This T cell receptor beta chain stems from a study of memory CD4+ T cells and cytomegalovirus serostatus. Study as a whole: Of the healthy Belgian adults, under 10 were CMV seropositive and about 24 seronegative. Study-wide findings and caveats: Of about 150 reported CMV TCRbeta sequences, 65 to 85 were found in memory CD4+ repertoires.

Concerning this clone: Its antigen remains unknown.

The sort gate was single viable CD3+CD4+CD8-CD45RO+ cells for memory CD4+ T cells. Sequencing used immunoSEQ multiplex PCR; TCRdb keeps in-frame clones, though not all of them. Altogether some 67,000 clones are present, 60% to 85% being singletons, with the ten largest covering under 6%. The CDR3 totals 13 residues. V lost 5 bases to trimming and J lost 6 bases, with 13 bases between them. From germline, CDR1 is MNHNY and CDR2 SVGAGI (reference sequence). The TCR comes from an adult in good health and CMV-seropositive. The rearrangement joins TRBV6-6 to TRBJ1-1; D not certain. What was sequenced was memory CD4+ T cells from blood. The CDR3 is CASSQDPRAEAFF. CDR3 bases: TGTGCCAGCAGTCAGGATCCGAGGGCTGAAGCTTTCTTT.